The clone carrying this T cell receptor beta chain was seen repeatedly, ten times or more. Its matching antigen is unknown. The CDR3 length is 17 residues. Germline V CDR1 and CDR2: SEHNR, FQNEAQ (reference sequence). The V and J ends lost 4 bases and 9 bases, in that order; junction bases with no gene match: 10. Aged 18 to 65, the patients had hyperthyroidism that was newly diagnosed and had lasted under 2 months. This entry belongs to a study of T cells in Graves' hyperthyroidism and ophthalmopathy. Overall study findings and caveats: Blood also contained most expanded thyroid clonotypes above 0.001.

What was amplified from RNA transcripts were TCR beta CDR3 regions. A first-round RT-PCR of the TCR CDR3 used the HTBI primer set. TCRdb re-analysed the multiplex PCR reads in MiXCR, keeping a single row per CDR3 protein. The table lists roughly 740,000 distinct CDR3 sequences, 16% of them singletons. This chain uses TRBV7-9 with TRBJ2-1, with 15 bases fitting TRBD2. This TCR was sampled from a man between 18 and 29 years old with Graves' hyperthyroidism. Sequenced sample: blood. CDR3 protein: CASSSPGTSGRSVEQFF. The CDR3, as DNA: TGTGCCAGCAGCTCCCCTGGGACTAGCGGGAGGAGCGTTGAGCAGTTCTTC. The full variable domain, in which reference TRBV7-9 and TRBJ2-1 provide the parts outside the CDR3, is DTGVSQNPRHKITKRGQNVTFRCDPISEHNRLYWYRQTLGQGPEFLTYFQNEAQLEKSRLLSDRFSAERPKGSFSTLEIQRTEQGDSAMYLCASSSPGTSGRSVEQFFGPGTRLTVL.